The T cell receptor beta chain described here comes from a study of T cells in Graves' hyperthyroidism and ophthalmopathy. Findings of the study overall: Blood held most thyroid clonotypes expanded above 0.001 frequency.

This clonotype was detected a few times. No antigen is known for it. Clinical symptoms, serum thyroxine, TRAb, thyroid ultrasound and orbital computed tomography established diagnosis. RNA transcripts gave rise to amplified TCR beta CDR3 regions. RT-PCR in the first round (using the HTBI primer set) targeted the TCR CDR3. TCRdb used MiXCR to reprocess the multiplex PCR reads, holding one entry per CDR3 protein. The sample carries about 350,000 distinct CDR3 sequences, approximately 18% recorded once. Trimming took off 0 bases at V and 5 bases at J, with 8 bases between the two ends. The length of the CDR3 is 15 residues. Germline loops: CDR1 MNHEY, CDR2 SVGAGI.

The sample consisted of blood. This receptor was taken from a woman between 40 and 55 years old with Graves' ophthalmopathy. The chain has TRBV6-5 and TRBJ1-6; D is uncertain. CDR3 in amino acids: CASSYSSENNSPLHF. CDR3 nucleotide sequence: TGTGCCAGCAGTTACTCAAGTGAGAATAATTCACCCCTCCACTTT.